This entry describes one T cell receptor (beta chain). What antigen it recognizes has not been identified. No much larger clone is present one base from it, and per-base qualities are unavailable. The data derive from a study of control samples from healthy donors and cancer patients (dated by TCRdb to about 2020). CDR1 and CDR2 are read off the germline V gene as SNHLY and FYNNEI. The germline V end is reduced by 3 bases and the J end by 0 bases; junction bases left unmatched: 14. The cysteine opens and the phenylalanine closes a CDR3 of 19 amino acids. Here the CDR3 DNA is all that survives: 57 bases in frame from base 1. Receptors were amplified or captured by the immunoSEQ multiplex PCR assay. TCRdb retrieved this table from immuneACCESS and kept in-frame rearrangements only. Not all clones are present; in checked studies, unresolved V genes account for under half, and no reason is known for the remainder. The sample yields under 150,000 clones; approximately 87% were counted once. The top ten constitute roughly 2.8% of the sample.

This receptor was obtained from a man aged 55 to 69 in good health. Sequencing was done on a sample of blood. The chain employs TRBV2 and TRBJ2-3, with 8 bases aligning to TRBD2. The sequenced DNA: TGTGCCAGCAGTGACCCTGGCGGGGGGAACTTACCTAGCACAGATACGCAGTATTTT. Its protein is CASSDPGGGNLPSTDTQYF.